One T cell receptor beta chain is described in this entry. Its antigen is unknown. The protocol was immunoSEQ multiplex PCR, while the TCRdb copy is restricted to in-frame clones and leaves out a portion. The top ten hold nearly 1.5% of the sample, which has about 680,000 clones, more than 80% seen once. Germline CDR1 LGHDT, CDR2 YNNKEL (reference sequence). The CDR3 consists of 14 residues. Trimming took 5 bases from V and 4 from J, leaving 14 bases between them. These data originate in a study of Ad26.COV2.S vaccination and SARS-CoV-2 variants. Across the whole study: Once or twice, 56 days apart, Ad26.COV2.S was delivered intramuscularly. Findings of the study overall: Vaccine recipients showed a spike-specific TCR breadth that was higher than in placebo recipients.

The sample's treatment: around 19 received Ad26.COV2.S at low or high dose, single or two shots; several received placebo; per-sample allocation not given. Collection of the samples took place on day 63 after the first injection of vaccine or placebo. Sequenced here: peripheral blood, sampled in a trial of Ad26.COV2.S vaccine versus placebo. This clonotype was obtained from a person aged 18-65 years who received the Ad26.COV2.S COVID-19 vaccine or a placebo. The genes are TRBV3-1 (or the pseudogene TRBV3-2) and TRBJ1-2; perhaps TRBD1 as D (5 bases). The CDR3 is CASSLQGQGYGYTF. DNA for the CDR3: TGTGCCAGCAGCTTGCAAGGGCAGGGCTATGGCTACACCTTC.